This T cell receptor (beta chain) was captured by sequencing in a study of blood T cell repertoires in COVID-19 (dated by TCRdb to about 2020). Background for the entire study: The collaborator samples originated in the United States, Italy and Spain and spanned the acute and convalescent phases of COVID-19. The material from the prospective study consisted of cDNA or gDNA derived from T cells, B-cell-depleted T cells, or PBMCs. Subjects who had been exposed to COVID-19, were actively infected with it, or had recovered from it provided the deeply sampled blood TCRbeta repertoires that made up the dataset. The repertoires were released in a freely available public database meant as a resource for research on the immune response to SARS-CoV-2. Samples were obtained from the ongoing ImmuneRACE study (first 160 participants) and from about 1,300 subjects provided by 6 global collaborators. Sample metadata almost always included a de-identified subject ID, COVID-19 status, age in years and sex. Where available, HLA class I and class II types were taken from metadata supplied by the sample provider and were not determined by assay-based typing. Broader findings and caveats from the paper: Clinical and demographic metadata were provided uncurated, with the amount varying by source and participant.

The immunoSEQ Assay, a bias-controlled multiplex PCR, was used to amplify TCRbeta CDR3 regions from genomic DNA. The original pipeline was this. Within the assay, amplification of reference gene primers was used to estimate how many nucleated cells each sample contained. To quantify the absolute abundance of each unique TCRbeta CDR3 rearrangement, sequence reads were collapsed and filtered. For each sample, productive Simpson clonality was calculated as the square root of Simpson's diversity index over productive rearrangements. TCRdb re-hosts the immuneACCESS table, in-frame sequences only. Its copies lack some clones; in the studies checked, an unresolved V gene accounts for under half of them, and the cause for the rest is not known. The V and J calls and clone size were taken over from that table, and D and trimming were inferred from the DNA. A total of 150,000 or so clones appear in this sample, 87% of them only once. Roughly 1.4% of the sample lies in the top ten.

The CDR3 holds 18 amino acids from the cysteine to the phenylalanine. The entry retains the CDR3 DNA only, 54 bases that are in frame from base 1. The collaborating institutions used their own protocols to collect whole blood in K2EDTA tubes. Collaborator samples were shipped for TCRbeta analysis as frozen whole blood, isolated PBMCs, or DNA extracted from either sample type. About this clone itself: Its antigen remains unidentified. No much larger clone is present one base from it, and per-base qualities are unavailable.

This clonotype was sampled from a woman in her forties or fifties with acute or convalescent COVID-19. Sequenced input: peripheral blood. The V and J genes are TRBV21-1 and TRBJ1-6; TRBD1, as called in the table, went unchecked against the DNA. TRBV21-1 is deemed a pseudogene. This receptor has the CDR3 CASSKENRGRAYNSPLHF. The nucleotide sequence reads TGTGCCAGCAGCAAGGAAAACAGGGGGAGGGCCTATAATTCACCCCTCCACTTT.